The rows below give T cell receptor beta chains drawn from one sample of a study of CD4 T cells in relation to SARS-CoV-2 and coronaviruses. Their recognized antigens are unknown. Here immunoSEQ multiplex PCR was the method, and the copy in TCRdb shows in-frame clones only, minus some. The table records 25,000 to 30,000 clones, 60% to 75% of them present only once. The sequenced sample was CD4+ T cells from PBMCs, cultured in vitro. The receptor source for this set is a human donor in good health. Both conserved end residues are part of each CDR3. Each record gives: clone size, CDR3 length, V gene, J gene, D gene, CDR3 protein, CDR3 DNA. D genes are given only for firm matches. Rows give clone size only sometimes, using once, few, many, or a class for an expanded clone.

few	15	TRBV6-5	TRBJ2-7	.	CASSLTRGGMPEQYF	TGTGCCAGCAGTCTCACACGTGGGGGAATGCCCGAGCAGTACTTC
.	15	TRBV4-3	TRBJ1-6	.	CASSQSSSYNSPLHF	TGCGCCAGCAGCCAGTCTAGCTCCTATAATTCACCCCTCCACTTT
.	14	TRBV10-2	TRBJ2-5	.	CASSDRAFEETQYF	TGCGCCAGCAGTGATAGAGCCTTCGAAGAGACCCAGTACTTC
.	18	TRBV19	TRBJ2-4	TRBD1	CASSLPVAGQGIKNIQYF	TGTGCCAGTAGTTTGCCGGTTGCGGGACAGGGGATCAAAAACATTCAGTACTTC
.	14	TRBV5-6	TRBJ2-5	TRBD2	CASSSNGGQETQYF	TGTGCCAGCAGCTCCAACGGGGGGCAAGAGACCCAGTACTTC
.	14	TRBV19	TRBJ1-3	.	CASSTQGSGNTIYF	TGTGCCAGTAGTACTCAGGGCTCTGGAAACACCATATATTTT
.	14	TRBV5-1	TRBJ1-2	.	CASSLGSGSFSYTF	TGCGCCAGCAGCTTGGGTTCAGGGAGTTTCAGCTACACCTTC
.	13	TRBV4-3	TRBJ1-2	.	CASSPAGVEGYTF	TGCGCCAGCAGCCCGGCGGGGGTGGAAGGCTACACCTTC
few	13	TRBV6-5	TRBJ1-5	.	CASGPAGNQPQHF	TGTGCCAGCGGACCCGCAGGCAATCAGCCCCAGCATTTT
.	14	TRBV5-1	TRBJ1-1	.	CASSLAQKNTEAFF	TGCGCCAGCAGCTTGGCCCAAAAGAACACTGAAGCTTTCTTT
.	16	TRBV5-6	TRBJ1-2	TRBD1	CASSAGTGGVNYGYTF	TGTGCCAGCAGCGCTGGGACAGGGGGTGTGAACTATGGCTACACCTTC
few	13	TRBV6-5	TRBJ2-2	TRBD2	CASSLAGAGELFF	TGTGCCAGCAGCCTAGCGGGGGCCGGGGAGCTGTTTTTT
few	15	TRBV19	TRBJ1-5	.	CASSTPLEFNQPQHF	TGTGCCAGTAGTACCCCCTTGGAATTCAATCAGCCCCAGCATTTT
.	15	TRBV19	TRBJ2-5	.	CASTSTGDPQETQYF	TGTGCCAGTACCTCAACGGGGGACCCCCAAGAGACCCAGTACTTC
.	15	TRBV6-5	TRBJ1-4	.	CASSLSRDTNEKLFF	TGTGCCAGCAGTCTCAGTCGCGACACAAATGAAAAACTGTTTTTT
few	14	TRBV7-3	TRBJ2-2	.	CASSSTDDTGELFF	TGTGCCAGCAGCTCCACAGACGACACCGGGGAGCTGTTTTTT
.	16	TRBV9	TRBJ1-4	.	CASSVGRLGRTEKLFF	TGTGCCAGCAGCGTAGGTCGGTTAGGACGGACTGAAAAACTGTTTTTT
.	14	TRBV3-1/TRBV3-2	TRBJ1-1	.	CASHHRGRYTEAFF	TGTGCCAGCCACCATCGAGGACGCTACACTGAAGCTTTCTTT
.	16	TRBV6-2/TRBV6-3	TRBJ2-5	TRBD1	CASSLFGTGGGETQYF	TGTGCCAGCAGTCTGTTCGGGACAGGGGGAGGAGAGACCCAGTACTTC
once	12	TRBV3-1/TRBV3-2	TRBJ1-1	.	CASGGLNTEAFF	TGTGCCAGCGGTGGGTTGAACACTGAAGCTTTCTTT
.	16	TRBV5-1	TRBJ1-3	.	CASSLSGRTPGNTIYF	TGCGCCAGCAGCTTGTCAGGACGGACACCCGGAAACACCATATATTTT
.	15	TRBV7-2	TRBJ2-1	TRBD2	CASSLTSGDGEGQFF	TGTGCCAGCAGCCTAACTAGCGGAGACGGGGAGGGGCAGTTCTTC
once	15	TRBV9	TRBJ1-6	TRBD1	CASSQTGDPNSPLHF	TGTGCCAGCAGCCAAACAGGGGACCCTAATTCACCCCTCCACTTT
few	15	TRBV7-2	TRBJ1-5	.	CASSSPGGEDQPQHF	TGTGCCAGCAGCTCACCGGGGGGGGAGGATCAGCCCCAGCATTTT
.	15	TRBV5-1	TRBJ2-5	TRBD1	CASSLGQGFQETQYF	TGCGCCAGCAGCTTGGGACAGGGCTTCCAAGAGACCCAGTACTTC
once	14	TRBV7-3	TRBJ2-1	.	CASSLGVPFDEQFF	TGTGCCAGCAGCTTAGGGGTCCCTTTTGATGAGCAGTTCTTC
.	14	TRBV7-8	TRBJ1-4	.	CASSTGTISEKLFF	TGTGCCAGCAGCACCGGGACCATCAGTGAAAAACTGTTTTTT
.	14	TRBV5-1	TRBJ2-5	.	CASSLALPRGSQYF	TGCGCCAGCAGCTTGGCCCTCCCCCGAGGGTCCCAGTACTTC
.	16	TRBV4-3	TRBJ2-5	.	CASSQEVGSGQETQYF	TGCGCCAGCAGCCAAGAAGTAGGGAGCGGGCAAGAGACCCAGTACTTC
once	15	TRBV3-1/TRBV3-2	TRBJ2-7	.	CASSSPGAGNYEQYF	TGTGCCAGCAGCTCCCCCGGGGCAGGGAACTACGAGCAGTACTTC
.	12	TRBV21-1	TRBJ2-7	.	CASRDRGREQYF	TGTGCCAGCAGGGACAGGGGGCGCGAGCAGTACTTC
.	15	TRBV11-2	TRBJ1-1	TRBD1	CASSDHHRGSTEAFF	TGTGCCAGCAGCGATCATCACAGGGGAAGCACTGAAGCTTTCTTT
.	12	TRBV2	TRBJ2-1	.	CASTEGVVEQFF	TGTGCCAGCACAGAGGGCGTAGTTGAGCAGTTCTTC
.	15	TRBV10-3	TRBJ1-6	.	CAISGGAGWDSPLHF	TGTGCCATCAGTGGGGGAGCGGGCTGGGATTCACCCCTCCACTTT
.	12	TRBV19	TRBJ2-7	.	CASRSQSYEQYF	TGTGCCAGTCGGAGTCAAAGCTACGAGCAGTACTTC
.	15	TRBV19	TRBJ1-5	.	CASRTGEFGNQPQHF	TGTGCCAGTCGTACGGGGGAATTCGGCAATCAGCCCCAGCATTTT
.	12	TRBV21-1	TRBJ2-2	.	CASDRGTGELFF	TGTGCCTCCGACAGGGGTACCGGGGAGCTGTTTTTT
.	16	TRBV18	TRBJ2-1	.	CASSPPRGPGYNEQFF	TGTGCCAGCTCACCCCCGAGAGGGCCAGGGTACAATGAGCAGTTCTTC
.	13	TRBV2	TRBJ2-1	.	CASSMTNLNEQFF	TGTGCCAGCAGTATGACTAACCTCAATGAGCAGTTCTTC
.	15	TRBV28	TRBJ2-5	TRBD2	CASSPRLAGEETQYF	TGTGCCAGCAGCCCGCGACTAGCGGGAGAAGAGACCCAGTACTTC